The 5 T cell receptor beta chains reported below all come from one sample, sequenced in a study of T cells in Graves' hyperthyroidism and ophthalmopathy. The source material, RNA transcripts, was used to amplify TCR beta CDR3 regions. An initial round of RT-PCR targeting the TCR CDR3 relied on the HTBI primer set. TCRdb passed the multiplex PCR reads through MiXCR, listing each CDR3 protein once. The sample contains nearly 750,000 distinct CDR3 sequences, 35% of which appear only once. Sequences were obtained from blood. These receptors all come from a woman in her thirties or forties with Graves' hyperthyroidism.

The gene calls are TRBV6-2 or TRBV6-3 and TRBJ1-5, with 7 bases fitting TRBD1. The junction had 3 bases not matched to a gene; V was cut back by 6 bases and J by 4 bases. Per the germline V gene, CDR1 is MNHEY and CDR2 is SVGEGT. CDR3 length equals 13 residues. The CDR3 nucleotides are TGTGCCAGCAGGAGGGGGCAGAATCAGCCCCAGCATTTT. Amino acid sequence: CASRRGQNQPQHF.

This clonotype was seen many times. The rearrangement joins TRBV20-1 to TRBJ1-5; D may be TRBD1 (6 bases). The length of the CDR3 is 14 residues. V was pared by 4 bases and J by 9 bases, with 19 bases between. In germline, CDR1 is DFQATT, CDR2 SNEGSKA (reference sequence). As DNA, the CDR3 is TGCAGTGCTACCCGGGACACCTCAGAAGGGCCCCAGCATTTT. Amino acids: CSATRDTSEGPQHF.

The V call is TRBV20-1, the J call TRBJ2-3; D is possibly TRBD2 (7 bases). Germline loops: CDR1 DFQATT, CDR2 SNEGSKA (reference sequence). V gave up 6 bases and J gave up 4 bases, with 14 bases separating them. The CDR3 extends over 13 amino acids. The CDR3 sequence is CSAPAGAPDTQYF. The CDR3 nucleotides are TGCAGTGCCCCGGCGGGGGCTCCAGATACGCAGTATTTT.

This rearrangement joins TRBV6-1 to TRBJ1-3; D unclear. The V gene's germline CDR1 is MNHNS and CDR2 SASEGT. Trimming took off 6 bases at V and 5 bases at J, with 11 bases between the two ends. This CDR3 is built from 13 residues. CDR3 protein: CASSSGGRNTIYF. In DNA form, the CDR3 reads TGTGCCAGCAGCTCAGGCGGGCGAAACACCATATATTTT.

The rearrangement joins TRBV19 to TRBJ2-3, with 9 bases identical to TRBD1. Germline CDR1 reads LNHDA; CDR2 reads SQIVND (reference sequence). V lost 8 bases and J lost 5; bases outside the gene matches: 8. This CDR3 has 14 residues. CDR3 sequence reads: CASQRQGEGDTQYF. DNA for the CDR3: TGTGCCAGTCAAAGACAGGGGGAAGGAGATACGCAGTATTTT.